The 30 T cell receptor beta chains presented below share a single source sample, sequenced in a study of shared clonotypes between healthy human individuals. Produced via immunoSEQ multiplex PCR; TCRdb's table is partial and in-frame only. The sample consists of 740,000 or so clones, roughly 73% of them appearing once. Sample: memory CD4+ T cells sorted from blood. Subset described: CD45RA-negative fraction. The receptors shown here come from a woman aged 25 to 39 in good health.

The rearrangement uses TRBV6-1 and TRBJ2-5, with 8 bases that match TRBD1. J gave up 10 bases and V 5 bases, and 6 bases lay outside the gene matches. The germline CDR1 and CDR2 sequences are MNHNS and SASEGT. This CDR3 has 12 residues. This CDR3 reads CASSPTGASQYF. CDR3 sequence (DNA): TGTGCCAGCAGTCCGACAGGGGCGAGCCAGTACTTC.

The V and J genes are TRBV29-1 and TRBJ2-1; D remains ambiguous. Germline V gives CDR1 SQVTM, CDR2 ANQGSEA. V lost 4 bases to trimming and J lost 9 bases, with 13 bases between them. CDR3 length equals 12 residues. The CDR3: CSVAESRVEQFF. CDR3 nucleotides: TGCAGCGTTGCGGAGTCACGGGTTGAGCAGTTCTTC.

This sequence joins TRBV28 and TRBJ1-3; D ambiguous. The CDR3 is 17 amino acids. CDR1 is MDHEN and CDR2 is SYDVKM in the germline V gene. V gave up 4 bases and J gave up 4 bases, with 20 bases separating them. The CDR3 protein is CASSSHPGLEQGNTIYF. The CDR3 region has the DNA TGTGCCAGCAGTTCCCATCCCGGTCTCGAGCAAGGAAACACCATATATTTT.

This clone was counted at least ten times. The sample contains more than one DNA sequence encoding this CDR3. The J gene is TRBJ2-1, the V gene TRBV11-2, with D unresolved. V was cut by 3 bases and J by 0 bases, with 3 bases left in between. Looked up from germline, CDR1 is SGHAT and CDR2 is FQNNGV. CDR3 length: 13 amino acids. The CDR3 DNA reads TGTGCCAGCAGCTTGTACTCCTACAATGAGCAGTTCTTC. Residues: CASSLYSYNEQFF.

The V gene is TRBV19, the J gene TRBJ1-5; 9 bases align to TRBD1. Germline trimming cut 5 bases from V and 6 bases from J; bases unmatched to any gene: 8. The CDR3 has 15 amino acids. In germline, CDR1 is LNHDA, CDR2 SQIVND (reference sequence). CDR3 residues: CASSLTGGAIQPQHF. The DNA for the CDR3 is TGTGCCAGTAGTCTAACAGGGGGCGCAATTCAGCCCCAGCATTTT.

In nucleotides, the CDR3 is TGTGCCAGCAGTTTCGTTTCTCGGTTTGGTACGCAGTATTTT. It yields the protein CASSFVSRFGTQYF. The gene calls are TRBV27 and TRBJ2-3; D is uncertain. CDR1 is MNHEY, CDR2 SMNVEV, per germline (reference sequence). The V end was cut by 3 bases, the J end by 8 bases, with 15 bases between. The CDR3 has 14 residues.

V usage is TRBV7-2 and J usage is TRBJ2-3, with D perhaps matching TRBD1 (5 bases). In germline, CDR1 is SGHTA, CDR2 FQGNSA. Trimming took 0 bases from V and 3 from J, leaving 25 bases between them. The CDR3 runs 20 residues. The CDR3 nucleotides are TGTGCCAGCAGCTTAGCTAGTACAGGCGTCTATCTCCGGAATACAGATACGCAGTATTTT. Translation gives CASSLASTGVYLRNTDTQYF.

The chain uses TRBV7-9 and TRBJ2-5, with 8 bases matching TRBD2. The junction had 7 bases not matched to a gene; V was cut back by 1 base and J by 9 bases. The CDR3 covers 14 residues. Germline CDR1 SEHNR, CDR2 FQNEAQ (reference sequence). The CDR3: CASSLVGTSAAQYF. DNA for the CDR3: TGTGCCAGCAGCTTAGTTGGGACTAGTGCTGCCCAGTACTTC. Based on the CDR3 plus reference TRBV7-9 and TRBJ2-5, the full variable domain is DTGVSQNPRHKITKRGQNVTFRCDPISEHNRLYWYRQTLGQGPEFLTYFQNEAQLEKSRLLSDRFSAERPKGSFSTLEIQRTEQGDSAMYLCASSLVGTSAAQYFGPGTRLLVL.

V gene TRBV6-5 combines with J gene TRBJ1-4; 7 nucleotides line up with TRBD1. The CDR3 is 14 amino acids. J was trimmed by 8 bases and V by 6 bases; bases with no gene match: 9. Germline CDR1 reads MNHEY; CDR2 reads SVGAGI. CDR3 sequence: CASRPTGSQEKLFF. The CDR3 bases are TGTGCCAGCAGGCCGACAGGGTCCCAAGAAAAACTGTTTTTT.

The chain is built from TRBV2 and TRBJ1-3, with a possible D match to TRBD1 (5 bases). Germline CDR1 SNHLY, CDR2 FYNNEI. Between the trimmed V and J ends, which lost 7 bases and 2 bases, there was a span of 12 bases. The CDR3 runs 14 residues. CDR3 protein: CASNNGRAGNTIYF. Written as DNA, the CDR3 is TGTGCCAGCAACAATGGCAGGGCTGGAAACACCATATATTTT.

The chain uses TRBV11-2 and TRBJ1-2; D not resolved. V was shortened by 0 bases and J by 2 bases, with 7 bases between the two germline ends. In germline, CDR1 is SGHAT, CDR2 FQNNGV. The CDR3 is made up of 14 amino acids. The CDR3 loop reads CASSLEVTNYGYTF. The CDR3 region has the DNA TGTGCCAGCAGCTTAGAGGTCACCAACTATGGCTACACCTTC.

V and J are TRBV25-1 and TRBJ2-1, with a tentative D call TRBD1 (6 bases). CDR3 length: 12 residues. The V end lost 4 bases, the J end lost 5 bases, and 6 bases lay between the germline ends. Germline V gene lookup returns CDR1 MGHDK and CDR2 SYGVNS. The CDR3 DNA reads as TGTGCCAGCAGTGGGACAGACAATGAGCAGTTCTTC. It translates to CASSGTDNEQFF.

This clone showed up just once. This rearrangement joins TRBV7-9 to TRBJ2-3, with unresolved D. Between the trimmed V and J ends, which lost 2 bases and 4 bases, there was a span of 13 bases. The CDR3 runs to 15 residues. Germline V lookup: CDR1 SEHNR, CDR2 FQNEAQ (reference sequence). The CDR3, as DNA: TGTGCCAGCAGCTTACGCAGGCATCAGGCAGATACGCAGTATTTT. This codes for CASSLRRHQADTQYF.

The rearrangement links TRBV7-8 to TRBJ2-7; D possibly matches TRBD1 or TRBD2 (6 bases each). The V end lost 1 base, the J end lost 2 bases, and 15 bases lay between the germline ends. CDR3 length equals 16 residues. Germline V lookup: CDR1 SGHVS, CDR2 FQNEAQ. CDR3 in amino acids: CASSLGRRRGTYEQYF. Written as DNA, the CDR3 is TGTGCCAGCAGCTTAGGGCGTCGGAGGGGGACCTACGAGCAGTACTTC.

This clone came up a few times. CDR3 residues: CASSIVGVTGELFF. As DNA, the CDR3 is TGTGCCAGTAGTATAGTGGGAGTGACCGGGGAGCTGTTTTTT. The V gene is TRBV19, the J gene TRBJ2-2, with D possibly being TRBD2 (5 bases). Germline-derived CDR1 and CDR2 are LNHDA and SQIVND (reference sequence). This CDR3 spans 14 amino acids. The V gene lost 1 base and the J gene lost 5 bases, with 8 bases spanning the gap.

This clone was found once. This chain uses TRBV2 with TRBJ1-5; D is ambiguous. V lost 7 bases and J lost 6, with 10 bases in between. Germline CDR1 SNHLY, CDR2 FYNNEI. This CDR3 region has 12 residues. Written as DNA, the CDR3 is TGTGCCAGCAAGGTCCTAGCTCAGCCCCAGCATTTT. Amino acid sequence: CASKVLAQPQHF.

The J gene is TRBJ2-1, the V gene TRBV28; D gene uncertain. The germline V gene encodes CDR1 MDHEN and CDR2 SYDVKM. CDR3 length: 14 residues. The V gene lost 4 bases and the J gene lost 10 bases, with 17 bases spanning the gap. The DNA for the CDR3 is TGTGCCAGCAGTTCAGCAATGGATCTCAGAGAGCAGTTCTTC. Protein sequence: CASSSAMDLREQFF.

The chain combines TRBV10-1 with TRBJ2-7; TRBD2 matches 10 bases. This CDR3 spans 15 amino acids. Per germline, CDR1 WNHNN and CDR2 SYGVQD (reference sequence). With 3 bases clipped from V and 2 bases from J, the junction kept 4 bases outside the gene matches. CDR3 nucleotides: TGCGCCAGCAGTGAAACTAGCGGGACCCCCTACGAGCAGTACTTC. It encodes CASSETSGTPYEQYF.

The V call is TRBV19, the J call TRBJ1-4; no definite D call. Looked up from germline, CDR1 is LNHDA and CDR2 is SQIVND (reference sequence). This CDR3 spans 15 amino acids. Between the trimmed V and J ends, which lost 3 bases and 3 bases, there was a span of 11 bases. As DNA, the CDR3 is TGTGCCAGTAGTATTGGCGGGGTGCCTAATGAAAAACTGTTTTTT. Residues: CASSIGGVPNEKLFF.

In DNA form, the CDR3 reads TGTGCCAGCAGTGGAACAGGACCCCCTGGAGGGGAGCTGTTTTTT. Encoded protein: CASSGTGPPGGELFF. The rearrangement links TRBV25-1 to TRBJ2-2; possibly TRBD1 for D (5 bases). Trimming shortened V by 4 bases and J by 8 bases, and 17 bases separated the two germline ends. Germline lookup yields CDR1 MGHDK and CDR2 SYGVNS. The CDR3 length is 15 residues.

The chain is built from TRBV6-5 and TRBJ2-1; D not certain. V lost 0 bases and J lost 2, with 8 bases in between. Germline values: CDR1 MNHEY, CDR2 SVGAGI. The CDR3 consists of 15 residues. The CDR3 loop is CASSYSLPAYNEQFF. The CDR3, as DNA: TGTGCCAGCAGTTACTCTCTGCCCGCCTACAATGAGCAGTTCTTC.

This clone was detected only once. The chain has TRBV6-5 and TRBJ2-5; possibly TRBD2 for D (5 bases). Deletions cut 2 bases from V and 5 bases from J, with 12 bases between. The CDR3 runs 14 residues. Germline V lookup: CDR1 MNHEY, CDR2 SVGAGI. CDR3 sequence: CASSYVRAVETQYF. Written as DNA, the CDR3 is TGTGCCAGCAGTTACGTGCGGGCTGTCGAGACCCAGTACTTC.

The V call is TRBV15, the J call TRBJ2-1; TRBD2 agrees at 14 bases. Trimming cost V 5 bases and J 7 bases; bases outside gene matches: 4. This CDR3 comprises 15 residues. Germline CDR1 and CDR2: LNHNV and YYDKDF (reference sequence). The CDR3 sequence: CATSGGLAGGNEQFF. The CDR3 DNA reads TGTGCCACCAGCGGCGGACTAGCGGGAGGAAATGAGCAGTTCTTC.

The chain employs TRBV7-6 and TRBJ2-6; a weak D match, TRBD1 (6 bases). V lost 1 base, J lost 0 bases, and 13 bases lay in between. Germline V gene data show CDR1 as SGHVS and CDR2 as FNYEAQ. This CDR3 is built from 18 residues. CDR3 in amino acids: CASSLGGQGGSGANVLTF. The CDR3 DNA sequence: TGTGCCAGCAGCTTAGGGGGACAAGGTGGCTCTGGGGCCAACGTCCTGACTTTC.

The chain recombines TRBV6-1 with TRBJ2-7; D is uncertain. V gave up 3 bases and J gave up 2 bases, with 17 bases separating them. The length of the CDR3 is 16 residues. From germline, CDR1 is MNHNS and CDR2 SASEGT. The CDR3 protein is CASSERSWGKTYEQYF. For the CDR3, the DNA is TGTGCCAGCAGTGAGAGGAGTTGGGGAAAAACCTACGAGCAGTACTTC.

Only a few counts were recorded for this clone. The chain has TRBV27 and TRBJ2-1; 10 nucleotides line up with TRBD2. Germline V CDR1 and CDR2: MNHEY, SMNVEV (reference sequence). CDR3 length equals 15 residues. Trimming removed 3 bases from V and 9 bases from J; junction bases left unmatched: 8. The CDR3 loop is CASSFTSGRAGEQFF. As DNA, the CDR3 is TGTGCCAGCAGTTTTACCAGCGGGAGGGCCGGTGAGCAGTTCTTC.

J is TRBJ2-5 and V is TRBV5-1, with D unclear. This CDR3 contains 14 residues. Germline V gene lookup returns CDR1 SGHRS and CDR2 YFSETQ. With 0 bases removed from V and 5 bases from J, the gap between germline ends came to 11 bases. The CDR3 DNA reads TGCGCCAGCAGCTTGGAAAGGATAGGGGAGACCCAGTACTTC. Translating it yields CASSLERIGETQYF.

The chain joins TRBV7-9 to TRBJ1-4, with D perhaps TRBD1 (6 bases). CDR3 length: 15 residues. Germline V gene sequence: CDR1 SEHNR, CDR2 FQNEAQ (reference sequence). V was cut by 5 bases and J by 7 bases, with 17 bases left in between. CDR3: CASSQRRGAREKLFF. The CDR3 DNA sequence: TGTGCCAGCAGCCAGAGGCGGGGGGCGCGTGAAAAACTGTTTTTT.

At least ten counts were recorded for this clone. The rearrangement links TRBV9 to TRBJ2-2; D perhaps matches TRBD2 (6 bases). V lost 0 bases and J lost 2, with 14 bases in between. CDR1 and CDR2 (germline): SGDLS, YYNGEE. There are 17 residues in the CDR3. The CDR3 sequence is CASSVGVGGKNTGELFF. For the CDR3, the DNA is TGTGCCAGCAGCGTAGGGGTCGGAGGGAAAAACACCGGGGAGCTGTTTTTT.

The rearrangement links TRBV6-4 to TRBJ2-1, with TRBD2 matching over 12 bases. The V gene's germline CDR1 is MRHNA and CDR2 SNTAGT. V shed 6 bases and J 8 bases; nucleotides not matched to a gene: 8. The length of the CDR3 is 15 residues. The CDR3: CASRRLAGEGDEQFF. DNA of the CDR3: TGTGCCAGCAGACGACTAGCGGGAGAGGGGGATGAGCAGTTCTTC.